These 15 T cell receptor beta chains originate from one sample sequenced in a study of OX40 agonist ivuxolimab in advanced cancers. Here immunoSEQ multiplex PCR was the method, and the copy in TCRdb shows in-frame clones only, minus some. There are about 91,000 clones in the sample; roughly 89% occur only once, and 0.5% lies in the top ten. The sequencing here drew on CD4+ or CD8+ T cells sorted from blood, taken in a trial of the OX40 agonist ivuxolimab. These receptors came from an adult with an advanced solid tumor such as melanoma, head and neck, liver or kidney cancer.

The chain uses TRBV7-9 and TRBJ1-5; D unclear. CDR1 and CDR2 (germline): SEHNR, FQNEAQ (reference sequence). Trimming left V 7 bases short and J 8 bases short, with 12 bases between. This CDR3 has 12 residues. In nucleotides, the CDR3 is TGTGCCAGCAACTTCCTCTCAGAGCCCCAGCATTTT. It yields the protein CASNFLSEPQHF.

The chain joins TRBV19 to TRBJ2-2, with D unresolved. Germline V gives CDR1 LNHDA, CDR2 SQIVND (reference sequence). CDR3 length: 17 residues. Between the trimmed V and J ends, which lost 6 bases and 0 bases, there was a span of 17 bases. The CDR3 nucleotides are TGTGCCAGTAGGGAAGGCAGAGGTATAACGAACACCGGGGAGCTGTTTTTT. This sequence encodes CASREGRGITNTGELFF.

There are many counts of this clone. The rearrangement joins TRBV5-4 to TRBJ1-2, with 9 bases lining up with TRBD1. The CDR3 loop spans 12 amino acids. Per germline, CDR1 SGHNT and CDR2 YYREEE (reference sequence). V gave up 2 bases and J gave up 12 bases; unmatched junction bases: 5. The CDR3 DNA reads TGTGCCAGCAGCTTTTCACAGGGGGCGGACACCTTC. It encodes CASSFSQGADTF. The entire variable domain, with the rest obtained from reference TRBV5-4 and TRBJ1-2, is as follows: ETGVTQSPTHLIKTRGQQVTLRCSSQSGHNTVSWYQQALGQGPQFIFQYYREEENGRGNFPPRFSGLQFPNYSSELNVNALELDDSALYLCASSFSQGADTFGSGTRLTVV.

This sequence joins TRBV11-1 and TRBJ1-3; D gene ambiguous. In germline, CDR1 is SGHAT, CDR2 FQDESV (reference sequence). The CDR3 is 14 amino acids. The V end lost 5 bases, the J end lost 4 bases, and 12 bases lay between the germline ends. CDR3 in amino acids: CASSPGTRGNTIYF. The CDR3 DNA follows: TGTGCCAGCAGCCCCGGTACTCGAGGAAACACCATATATTTT.

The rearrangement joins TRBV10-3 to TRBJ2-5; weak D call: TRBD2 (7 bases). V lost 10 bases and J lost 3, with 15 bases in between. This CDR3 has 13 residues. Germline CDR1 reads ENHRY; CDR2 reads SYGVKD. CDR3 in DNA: TGTGCCACCAGCCGGGGGGCAGAAGAGACCCAGTACTTC. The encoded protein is CATSRGAEETQYF.

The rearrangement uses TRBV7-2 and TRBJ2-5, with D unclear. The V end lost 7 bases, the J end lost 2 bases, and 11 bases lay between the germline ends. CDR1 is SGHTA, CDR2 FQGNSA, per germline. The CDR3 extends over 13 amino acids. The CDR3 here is CASNLSPQETQYF. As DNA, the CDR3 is TGTGCCAGCAACCTAAGCCCGCAAGAGACCCAGTACTTC.

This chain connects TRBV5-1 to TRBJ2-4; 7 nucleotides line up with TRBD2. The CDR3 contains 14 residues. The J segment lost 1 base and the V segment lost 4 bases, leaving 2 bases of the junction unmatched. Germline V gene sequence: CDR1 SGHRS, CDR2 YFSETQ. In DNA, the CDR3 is TGCGCCAGCAGCCCCGGGGGGGCCAAAAACATTCAGTACTTC. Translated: CASSPGGAKNIQYF.

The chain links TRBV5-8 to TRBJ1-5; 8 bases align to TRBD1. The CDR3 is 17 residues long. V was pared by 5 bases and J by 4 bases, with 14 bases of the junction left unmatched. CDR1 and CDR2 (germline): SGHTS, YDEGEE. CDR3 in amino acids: CASSLSGTGLYNQPQHF. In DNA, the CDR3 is TGTGCCAGCAGTCTCTCCGGGACAGGTCTATATAATCAGCCCCAGCATTTT.

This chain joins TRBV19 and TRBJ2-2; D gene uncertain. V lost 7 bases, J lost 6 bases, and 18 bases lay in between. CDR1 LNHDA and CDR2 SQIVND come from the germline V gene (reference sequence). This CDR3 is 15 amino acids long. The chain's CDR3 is CASIPDRRKSGELFF. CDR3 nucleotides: TGTGCCAGTATCCCGGACCGACGGAAGTCCGGGGAGCTGTTTTTT.

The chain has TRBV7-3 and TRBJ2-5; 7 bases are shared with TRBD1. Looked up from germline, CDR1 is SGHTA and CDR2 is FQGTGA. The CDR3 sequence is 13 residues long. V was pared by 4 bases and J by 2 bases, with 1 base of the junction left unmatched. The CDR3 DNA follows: TGTGCCAGCAGCTGGACAGGACAAGAGACCCAGTACTTC. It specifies CASSWTGQETQYF.

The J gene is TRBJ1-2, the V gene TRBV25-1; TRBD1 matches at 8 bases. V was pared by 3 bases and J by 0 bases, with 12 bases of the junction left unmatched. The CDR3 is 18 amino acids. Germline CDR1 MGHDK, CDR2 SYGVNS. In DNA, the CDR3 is TGTGCCAGCAGTGACAATCAGGGGGCGCGGGGAGCTAACTATGGCTACACCTTC. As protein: CASSDNQGARGANYGYTF.

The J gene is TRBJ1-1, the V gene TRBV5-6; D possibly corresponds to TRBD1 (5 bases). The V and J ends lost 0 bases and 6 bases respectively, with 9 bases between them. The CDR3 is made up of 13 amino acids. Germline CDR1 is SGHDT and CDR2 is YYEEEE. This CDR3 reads CASSLGGLSEAFF. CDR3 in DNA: TGTGCCAGCAGCTTGGGGGGGTTGTCTGAAGCTTTCTTT.

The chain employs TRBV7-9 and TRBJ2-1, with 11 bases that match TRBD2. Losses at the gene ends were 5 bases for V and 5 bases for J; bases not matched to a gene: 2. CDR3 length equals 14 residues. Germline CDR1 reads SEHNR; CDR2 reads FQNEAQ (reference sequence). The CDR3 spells CASSLTSGDNEQFF. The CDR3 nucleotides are TGTGCCAGCAGCCTGACTAGCGGGGACAATGAGCAGTTCTTC.

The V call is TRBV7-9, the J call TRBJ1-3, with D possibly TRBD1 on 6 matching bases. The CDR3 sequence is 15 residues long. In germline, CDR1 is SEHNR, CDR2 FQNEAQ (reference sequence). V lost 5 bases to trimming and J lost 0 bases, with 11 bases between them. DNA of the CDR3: TGTGCCAGCAGCCCGGGGACAAACTCTGGAAACACCATATATTTT. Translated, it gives CASSPGTNSGNTIYF.

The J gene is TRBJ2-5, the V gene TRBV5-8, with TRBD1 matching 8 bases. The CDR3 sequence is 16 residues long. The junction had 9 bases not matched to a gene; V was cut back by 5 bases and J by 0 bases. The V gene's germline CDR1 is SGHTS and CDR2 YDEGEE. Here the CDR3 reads CASRPGGTGDQETQYF. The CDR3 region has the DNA TGTGCCAGCAGACCAGGGGGCACAGGGGACCAAGAGACCCAGTACTTC.